Included here is one T cell receptor (beta chain) sequence, with context. Its specific antigen is unknown. The sample holds no much larger clone one base away, and base qualities are not on file. The data are from a study of cytomegalovirus exposure and HLA in healthy donors (dated by TCRdb to the late 2010s). Turning to the overall study: An earlier analysis of roughly 500 of the donors reported roughly 270 Gb of sequence data and 117 million unique TCR beta sequences from 150 million to 200 million T cells. Genome-wide SNP genotypes for about three fifths of the roughly 670 donors were used in a later genetic analysis, which treated that subset as a discovery cohort. The later analysis used no new phenotypic data to find candidate immune exposures, relying instead on TCR beta sequences and their occurrence across donors. The genetic ancestry cluster associated with self-reported Caucasian donors included roughly 84% of the 300 to 400 genotyped donors. A separate validation cohort of more than 100 different subjects was used in addition to the roughly 700-subject first cohort. A later analysis re-analyzed previously published TCR beta repertoires from roughly 690 donors and added high-resolution HLA genotyping to study TCR occurrence patterns. The T cell repertoires of 666 subjects were profiled by immunosequencing and related to cytomegalovirus serostatus. The study aimed to test whether signatures of past pathogen exposure could be identified by cataloging public T cell receptors. All discovery cohort repertoires had been generated using a single sequencing platform. On average, around 240,000 unique TCR beta nucleotide sequences were sequenced per donor among 300 to 500 genotyped donors of the cohort, with approximately 18% of those sequences being non-productive. High-throughput TCR immunosequencing, statistical association of individual TCRs with disease status, and machine learning were combined to predict cytomegalovirus infection status. Four or five DR-DQ haplotypes were treated as single units for association and clustering because of strong linkage in the cohort. Class I and class II HLA loci were covered by the typing at four-digit resolution. Roughly 300 gigabases of sequencing data and approximately 85 million unique TCR sequences were included in an early release covering about 620 HLA-typed donors. Typing coverage differed by locus: A, B, C, DRB1 and DQB1 were typed in about 629-630 donors, DQA1 in about 500, DPA1 in around 600, and DPB1 in just under 480. Donor age, sex, ethnicity and CMV serostatus were compiled together with the repertoire data. An earlier analysis of approximately 500 of the donors applied high-throughput TCR beta sequencing to assess whether each TCR beta V gene segment acted as functional or pseudogenic. Findings and caveats that apply to the study as a whole: In a later analysis, HLA-associated TCR beta chains showed more clonal expansion and lower generation probabilities than non-associated chains that were equally common. Immune exposure information for the cohort was limited to CMV serostatus. Linkage disequilibrium might explain the correlated functional status among segregating V segments, but an unknown experimental factor could not be ruled out. In a later analysis, the rate of TCR association differed among HLA loci, with DRB1 alleles having the most associated TCRs and HLA-C alleles having the fewest. Because HLA typing was unavailable for some donors at each locus, only the typed subset was used in association tests. Some IMGT-functional V segments, including TRBV6-2 and TRBV6-3, could not be distinguished by the 87-base-pair reads and were therefore excluded. When HLA alleles, especially DR and DQ, strongly co-occurred, TCR associations were difficult to assign to individual alleles. Most TCR sequences were observed very rarely across donors, whereas some public TCRs were present in many individuals. This cohort had only TCR beta chains sequenced, and the lack of alpha or paired-chain data limited which features could be detected. Because counts were too low, roughly 17 rarely observed V segments, including chromosome 9 orphons, were left out of the earlier analysis of approximately 580 of the donors. Most CMV-associated TCR beta chains appeared to be HLA-restricted in a later analysis, and the HLA associations seemed to be driven largely by CMV exposure. V-gene and J-gene trimming of TCR beta chains was associated with a missense DCLRE1C variant in a later genetic analysis, and the association was replicated in an independent cohort. A later analysis associated about 16,000 TCR beta sequences with specific HLA alleles at a false discovery rate of 0.05. A group of highly shared sequence variants was considered likely to be a technical artifact of the sequencing pipeline. In vitro tests confirmed that a few of the cytomegalovirus-associated TCR beta chains recognize cytomegalovirus antigens. Broadly in line with IMGT annotations, most TCR beta V segments showed up in productive rearrangements about 90% or about 30% of the time in an earlier analysis of 587 of the donors. The study listed over 150 TCR beta chains as associated with cytomegalovirus. Presence/absence analyses assumed roughly uniform sequencing depth across donors, an assumption that may not hold. A further reported finding was that TCR beta sequences accurately predicted the HLA-A and HLA-B alleles for most subjects in the first cohort. A later genetic analysis reported fewer N-insertions in productive TCRs among donors in an Asian-associated ancestry cluster than the approximately 700-donor mean. It was suggested by the authors that the approach could potentially be generalized to other disease states and immunological phenotypes. In a later analysis, several top co-occurrence clusters were reported to appear linked to parvovirus B19, influenza, CMV and Epstein-Barr virus. The classifier was reported to diagnose cytomegalovirus status with high specificity and sensitivity in both the original and validation cohorts.

The cohort consisted of 650 to 850 healthy bone marrow donors. All cohort members were sampled while nominally healthy, although unrecorded immune exposures were likely present. The donor was CMV seropositive and belonged to the group of 270 or so seropositive cohort members. Every donor gave a peripheral blood sample, and the peripheral blood mononuclear cells from that sample were used for TCR beta sequencing. Genomic DNA extraction from the blood cell samples was performed with the Qiagen DNeasy Blood Extraction Kit. Taken from cysteine to phenylalanine, the CDR3 has 15 residues. The entry retains the CDR3 DNA only, 45 bases that are in frame from base 1. Per the germline V gene, SGHDT is the CDR1 and YYEEEE is the CDR2. V is shortened by 4 bases, J by 2 bases, and the region joining them spans 16 bases. Libraries came from the immunoSEQ multiplex PCR assay. The multiplex PCR relied on a mix of 60 forward primers for TCR Vbeta segments and 13 reverse primers for TCR Jbeta segments. The CDR3 region of rearranged TCR beta genes was amplified from genomic DNA by a multiplex PCR assay. The Illumina HiSeq System was used to sequence the amplified TCR beta libraries as 87-base-pair reads. Per the original workflow: A later analysis counted tens of millions of unique TCR beta chains across the 666 repertoires, and approximately 11 million of these chains were shared by at least two donors. Raw reads were error-corrected and collapsed into unique sequences by a nearest-neighbor algorithm in which closely related sequences were merged to remove PCR and sequencing errors. CDR3 sequences were aligned to IMGT reference sequences to assign V, D and J gene segments. For a sequence to be retained, a match of at least six nucleotides to both a V gene segment and a J gene segment was required. Rearrangements were classified as productive when the CDR3 lacked stop codons and remained in frame with V and J, and all other rearrangements were classified as non-productive. CDR3 was defined according to IMGT convention as the region running from the second conserved V-encoded cysteine to the conserved J-encoded phenylalanine. In an earlier analysis of some 550 of the donors, sequences lacking an unambiguous match to a single V gene segment were excluded. In an earlier analysis of about 590 of the donors, a V segment was called functional when productive rearrangements were above 56.7%, and segregating when the standard deviation between donors exceeded 5%. A statistical classification framework was built for diagnosing cytomegalovirus status from the catalog of TCR beta chain sequences. A later analysis assigned V and J genes by comparing TCR nucleotide sequences with IMGT/GENE-DB human TR gene sequences. In a later analysis, CDR3 sequences and most-parsimonious VDJ recombination scenarios were assigned using the TCRdist pipeline. In a later analysis, each TCR beta chain was defined by its CDR3 amino acid sequence together with its V-gene family, and reads without a unique V-gene family were excluded. A later analysis removed several hundred highly shared, low-generation-probability nucleotide sequences to deal with suspected cross-contamination and a sequencing artifact. In a later analysis, a clonal expansion index for each public chain was calculated from normalized within-repertoire ranks of inferred template counts. Generation probabilities in a later analysis came from a VDJ recombination model fitted to out-of-frame rearrangements, and those results were checked against IGoR. A later analysis scored TCR-TCR, TCR-HLA and TCR-CMV co-occurrence with hypergeometric tests, applying a repertoire-size bias correction to TCR pairs. To estimate false discovery rates, a later analysis permuted the HLA or CMV assignments 20 times. A later analysis grouped co-occurring TCRs with DBSCAN, adding TCRdist sequence similarity when clustering within HLA-allele-positive subsets. Repertoires with fewer than 30,000 or more than 120,000 public chains were left out of co-occurrence clustering, as were five repertoires with anomalous nucleotide sharing. TCRdb carries this immuneACCESS record with in-frame sequences only. Its versions omit some clonotypes, under half of them owing to an unresolved V gene in the studies checked, with the rest unexplained. V and J calls plus clone size are reproduced from that table; the DNA served to infer D and trimming. For this sample the table gives 150,000 to 200,000 clones, of which roughly four fifths were detected only once. The ten largest clonotypes hold about 3% of the sample.

The rearrangement joined TRBV5-6 to TRBJ2-7, with the D gene not confidently named. Sample: PBMCs. The receptor was derived from a man in his forties in good health and CMV-seropositive. The CDR3 protein is CASSQAPSSTYEQYF. Read as DNA, the sequence is TGTGCCAGCAGCCAAGCCCCATCGAGTACCTACGAGCAGTACTTC.